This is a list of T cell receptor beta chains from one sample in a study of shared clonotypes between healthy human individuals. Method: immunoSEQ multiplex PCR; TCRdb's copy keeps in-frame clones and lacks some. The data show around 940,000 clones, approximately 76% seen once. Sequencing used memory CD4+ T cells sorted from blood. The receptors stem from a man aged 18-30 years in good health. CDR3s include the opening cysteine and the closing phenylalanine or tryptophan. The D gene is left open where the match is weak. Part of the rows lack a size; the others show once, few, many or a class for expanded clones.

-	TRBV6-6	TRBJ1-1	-	CASSYSMSGYTEAFF	TGTGCCAGCAGTTACTCGATGTCAGGATACACTGAAGCTTTCTTT
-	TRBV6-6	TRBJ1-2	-	CASLAGAALGGYTF	TGTGCCAGCCTAGCCGGGGCGGCCTTGGGAGGCTACACCTTC
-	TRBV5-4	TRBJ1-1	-	CASSWGNVRTEAFF	TGTGCCAGCAGCTGGGGGAACGTGCGGACTGAAGCTTTCTTT
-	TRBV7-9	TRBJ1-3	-	CASQRGSGNTIYF	TGTGCCAGCCAGAGAGGCTCTGGAAACACCATATATTTT
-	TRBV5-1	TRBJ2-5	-	CASSPGTSTQGETQYF	TGCGCCAGCAGCCCAGGAACTAGCACCCAAGGAGAGACCCAGTACTTC
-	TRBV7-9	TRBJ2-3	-	CASSPWGGGTDTQYF	TGTGCCAGCTCCCCATGGGGAGGGGGAACAGATACGCAGTATTTT
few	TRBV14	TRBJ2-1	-	CASSQSISYNEQFF	TGTGCCAGCAGCCAATCGATCTCCTACAATGAGCAGTTCTTC
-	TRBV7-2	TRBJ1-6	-	CASTLHRVRKNSPLHF	TGTGCCAGCACCCTTCACAGGGTCCGGAAAAATTCACCCCTCCACTTT
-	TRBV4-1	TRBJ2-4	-	CASSQEGGNIQYF	TGCGCCAGCAGCCAAGAAGGGGGTAACATTCAGTACTTC
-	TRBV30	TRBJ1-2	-	CAWSGGNYGYTF	TGTGCCTGGAGTGGGGGAAACTATGGCTACACCTTC
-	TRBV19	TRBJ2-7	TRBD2	CASSLRPGLENSYEQYF	TGTGCCAGTAGTCTCCGACCGGGACTAGAAAATTCCTACGAGCAGTACTTC
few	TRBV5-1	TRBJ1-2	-	CASSLSGIYGYTF	TGCGCCAGCAGCCTTTCTGGTATATATGGCTACACCTTC
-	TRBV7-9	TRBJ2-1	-	CASSLESSYNEQFF	TGTGCCAGCAGCTTGGAGAGCTCCTACAATGAGCAGTTCTTC
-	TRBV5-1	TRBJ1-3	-	CASSPGIGNTIYF	TGCGCCAGCAGCCCCGGAATTGGAAACACCATATATTTT
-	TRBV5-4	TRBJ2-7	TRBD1	CASSFGRDRGYEQYF	TGTGCCAGCAGCTTCGGCCGGGACAGGGGATACGAGCAGTACTTC
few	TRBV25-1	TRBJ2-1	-	CASSESLIGGADEQFF	TGTGCCAGCAGTGAATCGCTGATTGGGGGGGCGGATGAGCAGTTCTTC
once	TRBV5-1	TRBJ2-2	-	CASSLGRTGPGELFF	TGCGCCAGCAGCTTGGGAAGAACAGGGCCCGGGGAGCTGTTTTTT
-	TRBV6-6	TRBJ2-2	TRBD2	CASKISGGPNTGELFF	TGTGCCAGCAAAATTAGCGGGGGCCCGAACACCGGGGAGCTGTTTTTT
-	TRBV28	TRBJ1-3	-	CASSPSWGVEGNTIYF	TGTGCCAGCAGCCCAAGTTGGGGTGTTGAGGGAAACACCATATATTTT
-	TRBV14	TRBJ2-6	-	CASSQVGSGANVLTF	TGTGCCAGCAGCCAAGTAGGGTCTGGGGCCAACGTCCTGACTTTC
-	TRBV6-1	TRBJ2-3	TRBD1	CASRRGQITDTQYF	TGTGCCAGCAGGAGGGGACAGATCACAGATACGCAGTATTTT
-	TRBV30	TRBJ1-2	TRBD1	CAWRWNDRGFSF	TGTGCCTGGAGGTGGAACGACAGGGGGTTCTCCTTC
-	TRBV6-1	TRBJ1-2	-	CASDRGYGYTF	TGTGCCAGCGATAGAGGCTATGGCTACACCTTC
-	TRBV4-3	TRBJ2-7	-	CASSPESGGGYEQYF	TGCGCCAGCAGCCCCGAATCGGGGGGCGGGTACGAGCAGTACTTC
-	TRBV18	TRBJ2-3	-	CASSRESTDTQYF	TGTGCCAGCTCACGAGAAAGCACAGATACGCAGTATTTT
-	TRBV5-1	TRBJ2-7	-	CASSLEQPPYEQYF	TGCGCCAGCAGCTTGGAACAGCCTCCCTACGAGCAGTACTTC
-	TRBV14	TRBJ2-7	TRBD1	CASSPHRGLSYEQYF	TGTGCCAGCAGCCCTCACAGGGGTCTCTCCTACGAGCAGTACTTC
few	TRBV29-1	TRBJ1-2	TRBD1	CSVERDSSSYGYTF	TGCAGCGTTGAACGGGACAGCTCCTCCTATGGCTACACCTTC
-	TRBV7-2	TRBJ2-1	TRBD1	CASSQPGQANNEQFF	TGTGCCAGCAGCCAGCCGGGACAGGCGAACAATGAGCAGTTCTTC
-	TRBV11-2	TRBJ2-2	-	CASNQGGRSFGELFF	TGTGCCAGCAACCAGGGGGGGCGGTCCTTTGGGGAGCTGTTTTTT
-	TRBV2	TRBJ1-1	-	CASSEDQTANTEAFF	TGTGCCAGCAGTGAAGACCAGACAGCGAACACTGAAGCTTTCTTT
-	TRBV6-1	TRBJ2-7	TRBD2	CASSEETGTIGSYEQYF	TGTGCCAGCAGTGAAGAAACCGGGACTATAGGCTCCTACGAGCAGTACTTC
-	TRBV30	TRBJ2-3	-	CAWSALGTHSSTDTQYF	TGTGCCTGGAGTGCTCTCGGGACTCACTCTAGCACAGATACGCAGTATTTT
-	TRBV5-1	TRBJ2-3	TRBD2	CASRPGTSGYTDTQYF	TGCGCCAGCAGACCAGGGACTAGCGGCTACACAGATACGCAGTATTTT
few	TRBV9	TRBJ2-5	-	CASSVLGGETQYF	TGTGCCAGCAGCGTCCTAGGAGGGGAGACCCAGTACTTC
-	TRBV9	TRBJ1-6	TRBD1	CASSPGQGYSPLHF	TGTGCCAGCAGCCCGGGACAGGGCTATTCACCCCTCCACTTT
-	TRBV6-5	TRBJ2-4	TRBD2	CASSYSGGENIQYF	TGTGCCAGCAGTTACAGTGGGGGGGAAAACATTCAGTACTTC
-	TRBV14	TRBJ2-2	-	CASSQGTNTGELFF	TGTGCCAGCAGCCAAGGGACGAACACCGGGGAGCTGTTTTTT
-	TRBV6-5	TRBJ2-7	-	CASMRGGTSYEQYF	TGTGCCAGCATGCGTGGGGGAACCTCCTACGAGCAGTACTTC
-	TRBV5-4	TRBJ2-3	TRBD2	CASSLSGGWGDTQYF	TGTGCCAGCAGCTTGAGCGGGGGCTGGGGGGATACGCAGTATTTT
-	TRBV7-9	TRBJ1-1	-	CASSLGEGGYTEAFF	TGTGCCAGCAGCTTAGGAGAAGGGGGGTACACTGAAGCTTTCTTT
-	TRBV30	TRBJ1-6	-	CAWMDQANSPLHF	TGTGCCTGGATGGATCAGGCCAACTCACCCCTCCACTTT